What follows is one TCR beta chain and its context. This record belongs to a study of blood T cell repertoires in COVID-19. Background on the study: Samples came from the United States, Italy and Spain, spanning acute and convalescent COVID-19. The cDNA or gDNA used as material had been derived from T cells, B-cell-depleted T cells, or PBMCs.

Per the study methods: Using reference gene primer amplification, nucleated cell counts were estimated. TCRdb keeps only in-frame clones here, not all; method: immunoSEQ multiplex PCR. V and J calls and clone size are as listed in that table; D and trimming were resolved from the DNA. Among over 200,000 clones listed, about 86% were seen once. CDR1 is MNHEY, CDR2 SMNVEV, per germline (reference sequence). Trimming pared 6 bases from V and 4 bases from J, leaving 16 bases between. This CDR3 is 15 amino acids long. V is TRBV27 and J is TRBJ2-1; weak D call: TRBD1 (6 bases). Sequenced: peripheral blood. This clonotype was sampled from a man between 50 and 59 years old with active or convalescent COVID-19. Written as DNA, the CDR3 is TGTGCCAGCAGCATAACAGGGACCAATTACAATGAGCAGTTCTTC. Translation: CASSITGTNYNEQFF.